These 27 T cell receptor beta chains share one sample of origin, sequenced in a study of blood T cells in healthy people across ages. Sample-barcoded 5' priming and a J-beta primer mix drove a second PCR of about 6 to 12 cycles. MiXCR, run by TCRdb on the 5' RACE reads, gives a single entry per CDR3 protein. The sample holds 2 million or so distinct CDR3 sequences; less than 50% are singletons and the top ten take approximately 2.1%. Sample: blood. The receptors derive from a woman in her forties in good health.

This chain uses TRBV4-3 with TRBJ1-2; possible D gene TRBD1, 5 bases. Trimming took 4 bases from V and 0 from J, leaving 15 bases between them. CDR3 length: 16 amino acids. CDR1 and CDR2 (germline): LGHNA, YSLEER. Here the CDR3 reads CASSRATASANYGYTF. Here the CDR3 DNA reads TGCGCCAGCAGCCGGGCGACAGCGTCAGCTAACTATGGCTACACCTTC.

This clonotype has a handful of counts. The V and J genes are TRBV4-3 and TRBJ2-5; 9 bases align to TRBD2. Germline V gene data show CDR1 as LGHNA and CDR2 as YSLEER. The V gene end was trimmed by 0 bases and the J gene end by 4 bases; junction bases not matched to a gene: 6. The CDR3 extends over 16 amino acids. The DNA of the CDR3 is TGCGCCAGCAGCCAAGAAGCGGGGGGATTAGGAGAGACCCAGTACTTC. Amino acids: CASSQEAGGLGETQYF.

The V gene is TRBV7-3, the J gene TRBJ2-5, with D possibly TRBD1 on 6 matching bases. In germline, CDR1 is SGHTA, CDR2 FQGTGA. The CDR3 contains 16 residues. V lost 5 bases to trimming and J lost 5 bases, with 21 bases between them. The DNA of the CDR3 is TGTGCCAGCAGCAAGACAGGCATCGGTAATGTGGAGACCCAGTACTTC. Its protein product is CASSKTGIGNVETQYF.

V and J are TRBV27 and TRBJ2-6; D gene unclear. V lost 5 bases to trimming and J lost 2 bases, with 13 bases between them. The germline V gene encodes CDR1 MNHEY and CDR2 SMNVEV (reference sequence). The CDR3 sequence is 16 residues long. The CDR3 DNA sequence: TGTGCCAGCAGTGACTGGGCGGCAGCTGGGGCCAACGTCCTGACTTTC. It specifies CASSDWAAAGANVLTF. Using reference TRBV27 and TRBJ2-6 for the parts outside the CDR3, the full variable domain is EAQVTQNPRYLITVTGKKLTVTCSQNMNHEYMSWYRQDPGLGLRQIYYSMNVEVTDKGDVPEGYKVSRKEKRNFPLILESPSPNQTSLYFCASSDWAAAGANVLTFGAGSRLTVL.

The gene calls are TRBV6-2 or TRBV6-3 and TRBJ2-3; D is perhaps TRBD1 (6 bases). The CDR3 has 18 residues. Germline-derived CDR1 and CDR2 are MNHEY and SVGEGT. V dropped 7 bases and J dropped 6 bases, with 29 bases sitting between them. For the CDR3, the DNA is TGTGCCAGCACCTCCCTCGGCGGCACAGGGTTTATTACGGATACGCAGTATTTT. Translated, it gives CASTSLGGTGFITDTQYF.

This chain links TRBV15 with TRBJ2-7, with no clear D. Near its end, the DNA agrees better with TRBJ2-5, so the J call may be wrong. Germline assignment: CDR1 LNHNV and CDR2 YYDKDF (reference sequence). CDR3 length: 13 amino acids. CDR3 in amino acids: CATSRDHGETQYF. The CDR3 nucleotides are TGTGCCACCAGCAGAGATCACGGGGAGACCCAGTACTTC.

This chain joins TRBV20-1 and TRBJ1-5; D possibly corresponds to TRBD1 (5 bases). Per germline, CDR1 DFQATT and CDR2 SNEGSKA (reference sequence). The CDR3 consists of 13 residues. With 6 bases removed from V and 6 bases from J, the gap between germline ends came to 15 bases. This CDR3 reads CSALGRRGQPQHF. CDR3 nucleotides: TGCAGTGCCCTGGGACGGAGGGGTCAGCCCCAGCATTTT.

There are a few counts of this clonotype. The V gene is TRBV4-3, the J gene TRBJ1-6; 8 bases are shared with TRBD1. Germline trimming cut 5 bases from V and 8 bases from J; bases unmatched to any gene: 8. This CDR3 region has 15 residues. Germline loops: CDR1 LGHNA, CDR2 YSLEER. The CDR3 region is CASSSLTGEDSPLHF. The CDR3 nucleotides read TGCGCCAGCAGCTCTCTGACAGGGGAGGATTCACCCCTCCACTTT.

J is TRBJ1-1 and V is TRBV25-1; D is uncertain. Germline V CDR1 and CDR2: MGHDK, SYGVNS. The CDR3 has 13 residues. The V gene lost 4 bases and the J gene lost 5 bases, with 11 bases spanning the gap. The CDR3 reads CASSAGIKTEAFF. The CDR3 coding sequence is TGTGCCAGCAGTGCTGGCATAAAGACTGAAGCTTTCTTT.

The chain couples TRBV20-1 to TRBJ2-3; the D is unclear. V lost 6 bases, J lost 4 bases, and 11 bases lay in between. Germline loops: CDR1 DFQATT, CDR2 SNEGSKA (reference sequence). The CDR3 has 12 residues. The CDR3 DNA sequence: TGCAGTGCCACGATTCCACCAGATACGCAGTATTTT. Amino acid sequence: CSATIPPDTQYF.

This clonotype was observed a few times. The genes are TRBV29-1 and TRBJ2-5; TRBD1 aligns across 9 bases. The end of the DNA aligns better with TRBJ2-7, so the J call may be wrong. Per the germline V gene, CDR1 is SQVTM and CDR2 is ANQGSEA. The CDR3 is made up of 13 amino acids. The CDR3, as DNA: TGCAGCGCCACCGGGACAGGGACCCCCGAGCAGTACTTC. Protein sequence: CSATGTGTPEQYF.

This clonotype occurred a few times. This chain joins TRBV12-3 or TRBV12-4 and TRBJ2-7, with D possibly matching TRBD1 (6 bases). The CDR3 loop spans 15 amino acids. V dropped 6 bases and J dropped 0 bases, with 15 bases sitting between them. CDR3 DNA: TGTGCCAGCAGCCGGTGGACAGATTCCTCCTACGAGCAGTACTTC. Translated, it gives CASSRWTDSSYEQYF.

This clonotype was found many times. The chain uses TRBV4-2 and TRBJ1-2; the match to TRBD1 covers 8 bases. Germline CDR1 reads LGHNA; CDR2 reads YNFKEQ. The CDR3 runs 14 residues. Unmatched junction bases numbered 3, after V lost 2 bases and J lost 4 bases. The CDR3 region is CASSQPGGVYGYTF. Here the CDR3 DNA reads TGTGCCAGCAGCCAACCAGGGGGCGTCTATGGCTACACCTTC.

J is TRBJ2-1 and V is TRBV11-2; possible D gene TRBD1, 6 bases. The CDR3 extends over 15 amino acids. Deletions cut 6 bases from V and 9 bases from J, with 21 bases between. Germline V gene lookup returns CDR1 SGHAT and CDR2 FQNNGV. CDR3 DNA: TGTGCCAGCAGGAGCCCCGGGCCCCAACAGGGTGAGCAGTTCTTC. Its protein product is CASRSPGPQQGEQFF.

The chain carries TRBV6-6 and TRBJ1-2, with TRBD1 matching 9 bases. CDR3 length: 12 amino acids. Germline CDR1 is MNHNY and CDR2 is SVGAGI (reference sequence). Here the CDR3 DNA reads TGTGCAGTAGGGAACAGGGGGCTTGGCTACACCTTC. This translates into CAVGNRGLGYTF.

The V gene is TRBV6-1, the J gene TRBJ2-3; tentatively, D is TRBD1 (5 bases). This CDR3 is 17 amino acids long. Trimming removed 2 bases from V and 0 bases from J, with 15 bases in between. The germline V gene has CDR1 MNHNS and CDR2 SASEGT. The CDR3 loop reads CASSELGRGGSTDTQYF. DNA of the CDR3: TGTGCCAGCAGTGAATTGGGAAGGGGCGGAAGCACAGATACGCAGTATTTT.

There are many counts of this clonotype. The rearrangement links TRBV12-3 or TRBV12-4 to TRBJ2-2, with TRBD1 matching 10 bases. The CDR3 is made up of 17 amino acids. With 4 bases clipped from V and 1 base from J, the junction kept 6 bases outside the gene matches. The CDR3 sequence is CASSSGQGRKNTGELFF. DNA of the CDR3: TGTGCCAGCAGTTCGGGACAGGGGAGGAAGAACACCGGGGAGCTGTTTTTT.

CDR3 residues: CSARVWDYTF. In nucleotides, the CDR3 is TGCAGTGCTAGAGTCTGGGACTACACCTTC. The J gene is TRBJ1-2, the V gene TRBV20-1; D gene unclear. V was shortened by 1 base and J by 10 bases, with 7 bases between the two germline ends. CDR1 is DFQATT and CDR2 is SNEGSKA in the germline V gene (reference sequence). CDR3 size: 10 residues.

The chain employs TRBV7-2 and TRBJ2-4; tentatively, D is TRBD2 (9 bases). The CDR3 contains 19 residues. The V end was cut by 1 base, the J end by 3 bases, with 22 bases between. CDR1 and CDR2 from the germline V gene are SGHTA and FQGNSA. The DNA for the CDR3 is TGTGCCAGCAGCTTAGAAGCAGGGGGCGGCGGGAGGGTCAAAAACATTCAGTACTTC. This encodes CASSLEAGGGGRVKNIQYF.

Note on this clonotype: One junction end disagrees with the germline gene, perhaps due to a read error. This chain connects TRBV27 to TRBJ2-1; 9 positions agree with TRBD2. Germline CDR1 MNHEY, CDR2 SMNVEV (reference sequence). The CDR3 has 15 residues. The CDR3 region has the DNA TGTGTCAGCAGTTTCCGAGTACTAGCGGGCAATGAGCAGTTCTTC. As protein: CVSSFRVLAGNEQFF.

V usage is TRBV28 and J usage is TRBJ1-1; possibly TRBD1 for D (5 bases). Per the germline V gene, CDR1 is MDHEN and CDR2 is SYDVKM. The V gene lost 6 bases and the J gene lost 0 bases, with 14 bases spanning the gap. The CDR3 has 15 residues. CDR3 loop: CASRTPGRMNTEAFF. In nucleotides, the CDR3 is TGTGCCAGCAGAACCCCGGGACGGATGAACACTGAAGCTTTCTTT.

As DNA, the CDR3 is TGTGCCAGCAGTTTAATGGGACTAGCGGGGGCCACAGATACGCAGTATTTT. As protein: CASSLMGLAGATDTQYF. The chain carries TRBV12-3 or TRBV12-4 and TRBJ2-3, with 14 bases that match TRBD2. This CDR3 has 17 amino acids. After removal of 2 bases from V and 2 bases from J, the junction contained 3 bases not matched to a gene.

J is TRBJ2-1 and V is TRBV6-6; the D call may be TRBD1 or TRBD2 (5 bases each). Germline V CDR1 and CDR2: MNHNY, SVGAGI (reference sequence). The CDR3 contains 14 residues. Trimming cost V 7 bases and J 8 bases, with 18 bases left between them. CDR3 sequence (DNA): TGTGCCAGCACCAATGAGGGGCTGGTTTATGAGCAGTTCTTC. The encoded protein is CASTNEGLVYEQFF.

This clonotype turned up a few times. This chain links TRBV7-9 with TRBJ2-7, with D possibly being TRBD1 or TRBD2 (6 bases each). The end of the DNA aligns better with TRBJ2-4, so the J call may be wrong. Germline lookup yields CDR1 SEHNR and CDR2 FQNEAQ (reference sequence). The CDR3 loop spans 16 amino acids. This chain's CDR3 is CASSPRMGGPGFIQYF. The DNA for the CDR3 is TGTGCCAGCAGCCCTCGAATGGGGGGCCCCGGATTCATTCAGTACTTC.

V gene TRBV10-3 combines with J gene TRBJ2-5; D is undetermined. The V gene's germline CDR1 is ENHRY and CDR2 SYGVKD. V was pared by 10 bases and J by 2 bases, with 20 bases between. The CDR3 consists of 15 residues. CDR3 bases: TGTGCCAGGGCCCCCGTCTTGCGGCCACAAGAGACCCAGTACTTC. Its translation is CARAPVLRPQETQYF.

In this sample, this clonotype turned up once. This CDR3 reads CASSRRVFTDTQYF. The CDR3, as DNA: TGTGCCAGCAGTCGCAGGGTTTTTACAGATACGCAGTATTTT. J is TRBJ2-3 and V is TRBV6-2 or TRBV6-3, with a weak D call TRBD1 (5 bases). With 5 bases removed from V and 3 bases from J, the gap between germline ends came to 12 bases. CDR3 length: 14 amino acids. The germline gives CDR1 MNHEY, CDR2 SVGEGT.

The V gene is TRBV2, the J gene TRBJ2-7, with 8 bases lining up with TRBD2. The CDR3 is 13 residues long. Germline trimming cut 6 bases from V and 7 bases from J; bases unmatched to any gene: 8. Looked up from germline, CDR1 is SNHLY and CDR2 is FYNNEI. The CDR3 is CASRPGLVREQYF. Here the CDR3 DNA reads TGTGCCAGCAGACCGGGACTAGTTCGGGAGCAGTACTTC.